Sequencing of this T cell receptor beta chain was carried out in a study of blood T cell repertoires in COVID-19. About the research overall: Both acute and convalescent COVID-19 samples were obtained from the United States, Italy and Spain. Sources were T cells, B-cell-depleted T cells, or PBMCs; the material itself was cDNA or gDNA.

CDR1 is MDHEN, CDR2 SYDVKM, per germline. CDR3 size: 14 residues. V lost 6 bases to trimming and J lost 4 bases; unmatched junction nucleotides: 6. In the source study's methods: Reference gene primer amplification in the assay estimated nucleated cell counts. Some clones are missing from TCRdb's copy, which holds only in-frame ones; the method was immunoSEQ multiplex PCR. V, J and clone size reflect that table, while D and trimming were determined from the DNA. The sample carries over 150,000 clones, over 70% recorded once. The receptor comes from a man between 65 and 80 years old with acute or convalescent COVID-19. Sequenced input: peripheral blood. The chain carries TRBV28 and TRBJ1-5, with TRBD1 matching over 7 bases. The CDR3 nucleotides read TGTGCCAGCAGATCCGGGACAGTTAATCAGCCCCAGCATTTT. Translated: CASRSGTVNQPQHF.